A selection of T cell receptor beta chains follows, all from one sample in a study of post-analysis software for immune sequencing data. From the PCR reads, TCRdb called clonotypes with MiXCR, one entry per CDR3 protein. The sample carries hundreds of thousands of distinct CDR3 sequences, 44% recorded once. Material for sequencing was blood. These receptors all stem from a girl under 18 with multiple sclerosis. Each CDR3 is given with its conserved first and last residue. Some rows mark clone size as missing; the rest say once, few, many or name a class of expanded clone.

TRBV10-3	.	TRBJ1-1	CAISESLGGDTEAFF
TRBV5-5	few	TRBJ2-7	CASSSDPGLPYEQYF
TRBV11-3	.	TRBJ2-3	CASSFVAGGSTGTQYF
TRBV12-3/TRBV12-4	.	TRBJ2-1	CASSFSEVMNERFF
TRBV20-1	.	TRBJ1-2	CSARGEGSVYGYTF
TRBV29-1	.	TRBJ1-2	CSAGRGQGFGYTF
TRBV7-2	.	TRBJ2-7	CASSLKGPSSYEQYF
TRBV6-1	many	TRBJ2-1	CASSEASHNEQFF
TRBV7-9	.	TRBJ2-1	CATVGDGPKWNEQFF
TRBV12-3/TRBV12-4	few	TRBJ2-7	CASLMSAIPYEQYF
TRBV10-3	.	TRBJ2-7	CAIMPGQGYEQYF
TRBV6-2/TRBV6-3	.	.	CASRPGLATIQETQYF
TRBV20-1	.	TRBJ1-6	CSARARIGESTYNSPLHF
TRBV29-1	few	TRBJ2-3	CSVRKAGGSDTQYF
TRBV4-2	.	TRBJ2-1	CASRRDRDLTYNEQFF
TRBV2	.	TRBJ2-3	CASSDEGSLRTDTRYF
TRBV6-2/TRBV6-3	few	TRBJ2-1	CASSYEVGGGIAGGYNEQFF